The 5 T cell receptor beta chains presented below share a single source sample, sequenced in a study of memory CD4+ T cells and cytomegalovirus serostatus. The sort gate was single viable CD3+CD4+CD8-CD45RO+ cells for memory CD4+ T cells. The table came from immunoSEQ multiplex PCR; TCRdb's copy has only in-frame clones and leaves some out. The sample yields tens of thousands of clones, roughly 76% seen once. The sample taken for sequencing was memory CD4+ T cells from blood. The origin of the receptors is an adult in good health and CMV-seropositive.

V gene TRBV6-5 combines with J gene TRBJ1-2; D remains unclear. V was trimmed by 5 bases and J by 11 bases, leaving 9 bases between them. This CDR3 spans 10 amino acids. From germline, CDR1 is MNHEY and CDR2 SVGAGI. CDR3 DNA sequence: TGTGCCAGCAGTGAAAATCGGTACACCTTC. Translation gives CASSENRYTF.

This chain links TRBV6-5 with TRBJ2-7; D not resolved. V was cut by 6 bases and J by 4 bases, with 16 bases left in between. The CDR3 spans 14 residues. Germline V gene data show CDR1 as MNHEY and CDR2 as SVGAGI. CDR3 region: CASSSQPPGYEQYF. As DNA, the CDR3 is TGTGCCAGCAGCTCCCAACCTCCTGGGTACGAGCAGTACTTC.

The chain links TRBV27 to TRBJ2-6, with a possible D match to TRBD1 (6 bases). V was shortened by 8 bases and J by 0 bases, with 14 bases between the two germline ends. The CDR3 consists of 16 residues. In germline, CDR1 is MNHEY, CDR2 SMNVEV (reference sequence). The CDR3: CASSTGTSSGANVLTF. The CDR3 nucleotides are TGTGCCAGCTCTACAGGGACAAGCTCTGGGGCCAACGTCCTGACTTTC.

This clone was counted only a few times. The chain combines TRBV29-1 with TRBJ1-4; possibly TRBD1 for D (5 bases). This CDR3 is built from 13 residues. CDR1 SQVTM and CDR2 ANQGSEA come from the germline V gene. V was pared by 7 bases and J by 6 bases, with 15 bases between. The CDR3 here is CSARKGGDEKLFF. The CDR3 DNA sequence: TGCAGCGCCCGTAAGGGAGGGGATGAAAAACTGTTTTTT.

The V gene is TRBV7-7, the J gene TRBJ2-1, with D tentatively TRBD1 or TRBD2 (5 bases each). The CDR3 loop spans 16 amino acids. V gave up 5 bases and J gave up 6 bases, with 20 bases separating them. The germline gives CDR1 SSHAT, CDR2 FNYEAQ (reference sequence). CDR3 nucleotides: TGTGCCAGCAGCCCCCTAAGGGGAGCTATCCTCAATGAGCAGTTCTTC. Its translation is CASSPLRGAILNEQFF. Supplemented by reference TRBV7-7 and TRBJ2-1, the full variable domain reads GAGVSQSPRYKVTKRGQDVTLRCDPISSHATLYWYQQALGQGPEFLTYFNYEAQPDKSGLPSDRFSAERPEGSISTLTIQRTEQRDSAMYRCASSPLRGAILNEQFFGPGTRLTVL.